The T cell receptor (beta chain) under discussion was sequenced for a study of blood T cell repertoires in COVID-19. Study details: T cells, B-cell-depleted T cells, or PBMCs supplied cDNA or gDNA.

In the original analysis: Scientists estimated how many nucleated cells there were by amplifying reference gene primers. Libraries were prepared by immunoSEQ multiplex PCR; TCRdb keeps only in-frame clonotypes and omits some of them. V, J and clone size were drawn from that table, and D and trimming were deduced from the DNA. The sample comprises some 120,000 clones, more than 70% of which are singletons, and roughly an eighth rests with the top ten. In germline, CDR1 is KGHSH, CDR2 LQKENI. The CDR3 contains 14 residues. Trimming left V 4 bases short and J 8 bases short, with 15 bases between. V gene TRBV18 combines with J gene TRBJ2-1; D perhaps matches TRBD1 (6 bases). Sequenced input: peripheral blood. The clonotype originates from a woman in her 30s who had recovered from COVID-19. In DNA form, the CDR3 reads TGTGCCAGCTCACACAGACAGGCCGGGGATGAGCAGTTCTTC. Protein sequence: CASSHRQAGDEQFF.